The 23 T cell receptor beta chains below come from one sample, sequenced in a study of blood T cells in healthy people across ages. A second 7 to 11 cycle PCR used barcoded and J-beta primers. TCRdb fed the 5' RACE reads into MiXCR, producing one record per CDR3 protein. The repertoire holds roughly 730,000 distinct CDR3 sequences, around three fifths seen once, with 20% to 30% in the top ten. Specimen: blood. These receptors were obtained from a man aged 40-49 years in good health.

The genes are TRBV27 and TRBJ2-1, with D uncertain. There are 13 residues in the CDR3. Germline assignment: CDR1 MNHEY and CDR2 SMNVEV (reference sequence). Trimming left V 5 bases short and J 0 bases short, with 5 bases between. CDR3 in amino acids: CASSISSYNEQFF. DNA for the CDR3: TGTGCCAGCAGTATAAGCTCCTACAATGAGCAGTTCTTC.

This clonotype was seen a handful of times. The rearrangement uses TRBV27 and TRBJ1-2, with 10 bases identical to TRBD1. CDR3 length: 15 amino acids. Germline CDR1 is MNHEY and CDR2 is SMNVEV (reference sequence). Germline trimming cut 3 bases from V and 8 bases from J; bases unmatched to any gene: 9. CDR3 protein: CASSLSDRGVEGYTF. In DNA, the CDR3 is TGTGCCAGCAGTTTGTCGGACAGGGGGGTTGAGGGCTACACCTTC.

The genes are TRBV5-1 and TRBJ2-7, with TRBD2 identical over 12 bases. Trimming removed 4 bases from V and 7 bases from J; junction bases left unmatched: 21. Germline CDR1 reads SGHRS; CDR2 reads YFSETQ. The CDR3 loop spans 19 amino acids. The CDR3 reads CASSPGLAGLRSSYNEQYF. DNA of the CDR3: TGCGCCAGCAGCCCCGGACTAGCGGGGTTAAGGAGCTCCTACAATGAGCAGTACTTC.

This chain joins TRBV4-3 and TRBJ1-3; D gene ambiguous. Germline loops: CDR1 LGHNA, CDR2 YSLEER. V gave up 0 bases and J gave up 9 bases, with 12 bases separating them. The CDR3 runs 14 residues. The CDR3 DNA is TGCGCCAGCAGCCAAGATTTGGACCCAGGCACCATATATTTT. Amino acid sequence: CASSQDLDPGTIYF.

This clonotype was seen a handful of times. This sequence joins TRBV15 and TRBJ2-5; 7 bases match TRBD2. Matching the DNA end better, TRBJ2-7 makes the J call doubtful. Germline-derived CDR1 and CDR2 are LNHNV and YYDKDF (reference sequence). This CDR3 has 16 amino acids. The CDR3 sequence is CATSRDRLAGTYEQYF. The CDR3 DNA sequence: TGTGCCACCAGCAGAGACAGACTAGCCGGTACCTACGAGCAGTACTTC.

The J gene is TRBJ2-7, the V gene TRBV20-1; tentatively, D is TRBD1 or TRBD2 (6 bases each). V lost 3 bases to trimming and J lost 9 bases, with 15 bases between them. The CDR3 is 12 amino acids. Germline loops: CDR1 DFQATT, CDR2 SNEGSKA (reference sequence). This CDR3 is CSASIGGFGQYF. The CDR3 DNA follows: TGCAGTGCTAGTATAGGGGGGTTCGGGCAGTACTTC.

This clonotype was detected many times. The V call is TRBV12-3 or TRBV12-4, the J call TRBJ1-1; no clear D gene. The V end was cut by 8 bases, the J end by 0 bases, with 10 bases between. The CDR3 consists of 13 residues. This CDR3 reads CASGMGVNTEAFF. DNA for the CDR3: TGTGCCAGCGGAATGGGAGTGAACACTGAAGCTTTCTTT.

CDR3 sequence (DNA): TGTGCCAGCAGTCCCCCCGGATCTGGGGCCGGGAGCTATGGCTACACCTTC. Translation: CASSPPGSGAGSYGYTF. The chain links TRBV7-2 to TRBJ1-2; TRBD1 might be the D (5 bases). Trimming cost V 6 bases and J 4 bases, with 24 bases left between them. Germline V gene sequence: CDR1 SGHTA, CDR2 FQGNSA. The CDR3 length is 17 residues.

This clonotype was found once. The rearrangement uses TRBV5-5 and TRBJ2-7; D gene uncertain. The CDR3 length is 10 residues. Per germline, CDR1 SGHKS and CDR2 YYEKEE (reference sequence). The germline V and J ends were trimmed by 10 bases and 5 bases, with 10 bases remaining between them. The CDR3 DNA follows: TGTGCCCCCAGCCCCCACGAGCAGTACTTC. As protein: CAPSPHEQYF.

V is TRBV5-1 and J is TRBJ2-3; tentative D call: TRBD1 (5 bases). The CDR3 extends over 15 amino acids. The V gene's germline CDR1 is SGHRS and CDR2 YFSETQ. V shed 1 base and J shed 3 bases, with 12 bases lying between them. This CDR3 reads CASSLSRQSTDTQYF. Here the CDR3 DNA reads TGCGCCAGCAGCTTGTCCCGACAGTCAACAGATACGCAGTATTTT.

The chain links TRBV16 to TRBJ1-2; D is uncertain. V lost 2 bases and J 4 bases, leaving 11 bases between the germline ends. CDR3 length: 14 residues. Germline V gene sequence: CDR1 KGHSY, CDR2 FQNENV. CDR3 protein: CASSQDNVGYGYTF. The CDR3 DNA reads as TGTGCCAGCAGCCAAGACAACGTCGGCTATGGCTACACCTTC.

The chain employs TRBV4-3 and TRBJ2-5; 10 bases agree with TRBD2. Per germline, CDR1 LGHNA and CDR2 YSLEER. J lost 6 bases, V lost 0 bases, and 10 bases had no gene match. The CDR3 contains 17 residues. As DNA, the CDR3 is TGCGCCAGCAGCCAAGACCAGAGAGCGGGAGGGCCAAAGACCCAGTACTTC. Its protein product is CASSQDQRAGGPKTQYF.

This clonotype showed up just a few times. Possible read error: a much larger clone is one base away. The chain couples TRBV15 to TRBJ1-2; no reliable D call. The CDR3 contains 15 residues. Germline-derived CDR1 and CDR2 are LNHNV and YYDKDF (reference sequence). CDR3 sequence reads: CAASFSRSGPNGYTF. CDR3 bases: TGTGCCGCCAGCTTCAGCCGGTCAGGCCCAAATGGCTACACCTTC.

This clonotype has a handful of counts. V is TRBV14 and J is TRBJ2-5; D not resolved. CDR1 is SGHDN and CDR2 is FVKESK in the germline V gene. Trimming left V 1 base short and J 4 bases short, with 10 bases between. The CDR3 is made up of 14 amino acids. CDR3 amino acids: CASSQGLVGETQYF. CDR3 DNA: TGTGCCAGCAGCCAAGGACTTGTAGGAGAGACCCAGTACTTC. The complete variable domain, with remaining parts taken from reference TRBV14 and TRBJ2-5, reads EAGVTQFPSHSVIEKGQTVTLRCDPISGHDNLYWYRRVMGKEIKFLLHFVKESKQDESGMPNNRFLAERTGGTYSTLKVQPAELEDSGVYFCASSQGLVGETQYFGPGTRLLVL.

This sequence joins TRBV7-3 and TRBJ2-7; D remains unclear. V was clipped by 9 bases and J by 2 bases, with 29 bases between them. This CDR3 comprises 18 residues. From germline, CDR1 is SGHTA and CDR2 FQGTGA. CDR3 residues: CARPLPVHQRALPYEQYF. The CDR3 DNA is TGTGCCAGGCCTCTGCCGGTTCATCAGCGAGCTTTACCCTACGAGCAGTACTTC.

The chain combines TRBV27 with TRBJ2-6; D possibly corresponds to TRBD1 (7 bases). CDR3 length equals 18 residues. The V and J ends lost 5 bases and 0 bases respectively, with 17 bases between them. Per germline, CDR1 MNHEY and CDR2 SMNVEV (reference sequence). The CDR3 nucleotides are TGTGCCAGCAGTAGATACAGGGGAGGCTACTCTGGGGCCAACGTCCTGACTTTC. Translating it yields CASSRYRGGYSGANVLTF.

This clonotype was seen only once. V is TRBV28 and J is TRBJ2-7, with 7 bases fitting TRBD2. Trimming removed 6 bases from V and 3 bases from J; junction bases left unmatched: 17. CDR3 size: 17 residues. Germline V lookup: CDR1 MDHEN, CDR2 SYDVKM. CDR3 sequence reads: CASRPAGLLSGDYEQYF. In DNA, the CDR3 is TGTGCCAGCAGACCTGCTGGCCTTCTGAGCGGGGACTACGAGCAGTACTTC.

V and J are TRBV14 and TRBJ1-2, with 9 bases aligning to TRBD1. CDR1 is SGHDN, CDR2 FVKESK, per germline. The CDR3 spans 14 residues. V lost 4 bases to trimming and J lost 6 bases; unmatched junction nucleotides: 6. CDR3 loop: CASSRDRDADGYTF. The CDR3 DNA follows: TGTGCCAGCAGCCGGGACAGGGACGCTGATGGCTACACCTTC.

The CDR3 DNA reads TGTGCCAGCAGTTACTCGCGACAGGGGAAGACCGGGGAGCTGTTTTTT. Translated, it gives CASSYSRQGKTGELFF. The chain employs TRBV6-5 and TRBJ2-2; 8 bases agree with TRBD1. The CDR3 runs 16 residues. V dropped 0 bases and J dropped 5; count of bases not matched to a gene: 5. Germline CDR1 MNHEY, CDR2 SVGAGI.

This clonotype was found many times. The chain carries TRBV20-1 and TRBJ2-3; 12 nucleotides line up with TRBD2. With 0 bases clipped from V and 3 bases from J, the junction kept 7 bases outside the gene matches. Germline-derived CDR1 and CDR2 are DFQATT and SNEGSKA (reference sequence). The CDR3 spans 17 residues. The CDR3 bases are TGCAGTGCTAGAGAACCGGTAGGGACTAGCGGGACAGATACGCAGTATTTT. It codes for CSAREPVGTSGTDTQYF.

The chain carries TRBV28 and TRBJ2-3; the D is unclear. The CDR3 loop spans 15 amino acids. V lost 2 bases, J lost 6 bases, and 15 bases lay in between. Germline V CDR1 and CDR2: MDHEN, SYDVKM. CDR3 in DNA: TGTGCCAGCAGTTTAGCCACCGCCAGTACCGATACGCAGTATTTT. This gives the protein CASSLATASTDTQYF.

The rearrangement links TRBV5-6 to TRBJ2-7; D uncertain. Germline-derived CDR1 and CDR2 are SGHDT and YYEEEE. This CDR3 spans 13 amino acids. V was shortened by 0 bases and J by 6 bases, with 10 bases between the two germline ends. The chain's CDR3 is CASSLGQVGEQYF. CDR3 bases: TGTGCCAGCAGCTTGGGGCAGGTAGGCGAGCAGTACTTC. The whole variable domain, remainder taken from reference TRBV5-6 and TRBJ2-7, is DAGVTQSPTHLIKTRGQQVTLRCSPKSGHDTVSWYQQALGQGPQFIFQYYEEEERQRGNFPDRFSGHQFPNYSSELNVNALLLGDSALYLCASSLGQVGEQYFGPGTRLTVT.

This clonotype showed up just once. This sequence joins TRBV28 and TRBJ2-7; D is perhaps TRBD1 or TRBD2 (5 bases each). Trimming pared 6 bases from V and 1 base from J, leaving 13 bases between. This CDR3 has 14 amino acids. Germline CDR1 reads MDHEN; CDR2 reads SYDVKM. The CDR3 DNA is TGTGCCAGCAGCTCCCTCGGGGCTTCCTACGAGCAGTACTTC. This encodes CASSSLGASYEQYF.